The clone carrying this T cell receptor beta chain showed up just a few times. Germline V gene lookup returns CDR1 LNHDA and CDR2 SQIVND (reference sequence). The CDR3 sequence is 11 residues long. Trimming took 4 bases from V and 14 from J; bases not matched to a gene: 5. This sample was included in a study of T cell changes during pregnancy in multiple sclerosis. Only in-frame clones appear in the TCRdb table, and some are missing; sequencing was by immunoSEQ multiplex PCR. The top ten clones hold approximately 4% of a sample with under 50,000 clones, roughly 95% of them seen once. The chain is built from TRBV19 and TRBJ1-2; TRBD1 matches 9 bases. Source: CD8+ T cells from peripheral blood mononuclear cells, taken after pregnancy. The receptor was derived from a female donor with multiple sclerosis, enrolled in a pregnancy study. The CDR3 sequence: CASSTGQGRTF. In DNA, the CDR3 is TGTGCCAGTAGTACCGGACAGGGGCGGACCTTC.